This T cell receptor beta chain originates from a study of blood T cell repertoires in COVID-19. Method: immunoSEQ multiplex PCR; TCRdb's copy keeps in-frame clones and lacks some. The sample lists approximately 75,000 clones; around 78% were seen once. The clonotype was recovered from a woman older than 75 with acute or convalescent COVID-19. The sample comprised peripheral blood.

DNA for the CDR3: TGCGCCAGCGGACAGGGAAACACCGGGGAGCTGTTTTTT. Its protein is CASGQGNTGELFF. This rearrangement joins TRBV10-1 to TRBJ2-2; 8 bases match TRBD1. V lost 8 bases and J lost 2; bases outside the gene matches: 1. The CDR3 totals 13 residues. CDR1 and CDR2 (germline): WNHNN, SYGVQD (reference sequence).